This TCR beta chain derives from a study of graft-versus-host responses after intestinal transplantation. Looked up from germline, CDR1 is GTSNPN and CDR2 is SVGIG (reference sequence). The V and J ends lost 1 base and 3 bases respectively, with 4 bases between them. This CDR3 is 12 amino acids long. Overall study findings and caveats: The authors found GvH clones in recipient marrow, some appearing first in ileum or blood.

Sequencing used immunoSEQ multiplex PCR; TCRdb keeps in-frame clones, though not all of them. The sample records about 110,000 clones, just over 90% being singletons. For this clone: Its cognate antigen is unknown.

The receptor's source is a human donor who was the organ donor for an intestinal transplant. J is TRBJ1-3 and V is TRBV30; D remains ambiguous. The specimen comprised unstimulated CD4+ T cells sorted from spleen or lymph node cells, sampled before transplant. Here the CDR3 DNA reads TGTGCCTGGAGTGAGGGTGGAAACACCATATATTTT. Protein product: CAWSEGGNTIYF.